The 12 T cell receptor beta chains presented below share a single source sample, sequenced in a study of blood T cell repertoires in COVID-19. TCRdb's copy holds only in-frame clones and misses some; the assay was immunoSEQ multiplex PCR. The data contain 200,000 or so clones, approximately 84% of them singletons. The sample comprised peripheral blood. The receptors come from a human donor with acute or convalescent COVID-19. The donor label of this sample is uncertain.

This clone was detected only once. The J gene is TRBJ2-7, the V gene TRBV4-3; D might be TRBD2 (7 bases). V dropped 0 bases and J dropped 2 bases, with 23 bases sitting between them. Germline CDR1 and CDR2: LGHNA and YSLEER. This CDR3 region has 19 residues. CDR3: CASSQELGGLRGRAYEQYF. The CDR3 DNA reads TGCGCCAGCAGCCAAGAACTGGGAGGTTTGAGGGGGAGGGCCTACGAGCAGTACTTC.

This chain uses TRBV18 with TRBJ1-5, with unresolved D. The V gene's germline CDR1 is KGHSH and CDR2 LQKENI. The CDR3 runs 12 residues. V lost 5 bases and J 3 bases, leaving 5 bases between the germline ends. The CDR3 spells CASSAYNQPQHF. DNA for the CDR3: TGTGCCAGCTCAGCCTACAATCAGCCCCAGCATTTT. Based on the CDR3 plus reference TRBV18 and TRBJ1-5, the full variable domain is NAGVMQNPRHLVRRRGQEARLRCSPMKGHSHVYWYRQLPEEGLKFMVYLQKENIIDESGMPKERFSAEFPKEGPSILRIQQVVRGDSAAYFCASSAYNQPQHFGDGTRLSIL.

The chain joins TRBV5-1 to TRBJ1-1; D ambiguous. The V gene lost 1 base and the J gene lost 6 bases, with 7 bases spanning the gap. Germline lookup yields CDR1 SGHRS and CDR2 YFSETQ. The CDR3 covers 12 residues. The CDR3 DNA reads TGCGCCAGCAGCTTGCCCAGTTCTGAAGCTTTCTTT. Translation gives CASSLPSSEAFF.

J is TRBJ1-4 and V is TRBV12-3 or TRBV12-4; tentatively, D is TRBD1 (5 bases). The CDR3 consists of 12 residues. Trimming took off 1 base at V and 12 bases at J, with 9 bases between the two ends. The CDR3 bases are TGTGCCAGCAGTTTAGTTGCGGGGGAACTGTTTTTT. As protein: CASSLVAGELFF.

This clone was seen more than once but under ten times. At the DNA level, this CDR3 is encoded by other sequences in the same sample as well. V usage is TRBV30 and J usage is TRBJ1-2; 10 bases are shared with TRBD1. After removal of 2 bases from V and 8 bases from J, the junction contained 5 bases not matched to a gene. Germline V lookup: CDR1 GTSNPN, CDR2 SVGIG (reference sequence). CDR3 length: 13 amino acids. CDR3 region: CAWSSGQGGGYTF. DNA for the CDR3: TGTGCCTGGAGTTCCGGACAGGGGGGAGGCTACACCTTC. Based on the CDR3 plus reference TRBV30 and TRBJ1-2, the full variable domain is SQTIHQWPATLVQPVGSPLSLECTVEGTSNPNLYWYRQAAGRGLQLLFYSVGIGQISSEVPQNLSASRPQDRQFILSSKKLLLSDSGFYLCAWSSGQGGGYTFGSGTRLTVV.

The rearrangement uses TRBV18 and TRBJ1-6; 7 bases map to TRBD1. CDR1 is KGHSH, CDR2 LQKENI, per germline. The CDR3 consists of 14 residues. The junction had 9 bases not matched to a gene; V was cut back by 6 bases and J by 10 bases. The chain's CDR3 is CASSGTGVESPLHF. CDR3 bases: TGTGCCAGCTCCGGTACAGGGGTGGAGTCACCCCTCCACTTT.

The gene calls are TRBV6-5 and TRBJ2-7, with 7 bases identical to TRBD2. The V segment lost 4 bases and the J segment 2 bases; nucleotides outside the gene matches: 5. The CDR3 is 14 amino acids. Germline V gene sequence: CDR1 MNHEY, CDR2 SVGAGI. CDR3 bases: TGTGCCAGCAGTTTAGTAGCGGGTCCCTACGAGCAGTACTTC. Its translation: CASSLVAGPYEQYF.

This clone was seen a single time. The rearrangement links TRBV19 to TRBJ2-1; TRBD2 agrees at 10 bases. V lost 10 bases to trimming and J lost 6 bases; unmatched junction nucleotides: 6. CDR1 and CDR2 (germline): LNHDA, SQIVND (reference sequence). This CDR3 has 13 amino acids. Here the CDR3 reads CATRGLAPNEQFF. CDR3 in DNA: TGTGCCACTCGGGGACTAGCGCCCAATGAGCAGTTCTTC. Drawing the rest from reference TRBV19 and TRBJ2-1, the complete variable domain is DGGITQSPKYLFRKEGQNVTLSCEQNLNHDAMYWYRQDPGQGLRLIYYSQIVNDFQKGDIAEGYSVSREKKESFPLTVTSAQKNPTAFYLCATRGLAPNEQFFGPGTRLTVL.

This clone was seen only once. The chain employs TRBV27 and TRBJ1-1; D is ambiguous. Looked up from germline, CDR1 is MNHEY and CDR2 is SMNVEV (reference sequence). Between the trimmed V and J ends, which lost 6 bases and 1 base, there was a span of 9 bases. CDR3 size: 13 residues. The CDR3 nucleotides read TGTGCCAGCAGGCTACAGCCGAACACTGAAGCTTTCTTT. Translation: CASRLQPNTEAFF.

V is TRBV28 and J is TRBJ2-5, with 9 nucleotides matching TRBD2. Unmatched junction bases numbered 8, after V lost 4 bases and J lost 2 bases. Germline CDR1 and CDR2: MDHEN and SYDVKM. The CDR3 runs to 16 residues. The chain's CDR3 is CASSSSAGGGQETQYF. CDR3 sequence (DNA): TGTGCCAGCAGTTCCTCAGCGGGAGGAGGGCAAGAGACCCAGTACTTC.

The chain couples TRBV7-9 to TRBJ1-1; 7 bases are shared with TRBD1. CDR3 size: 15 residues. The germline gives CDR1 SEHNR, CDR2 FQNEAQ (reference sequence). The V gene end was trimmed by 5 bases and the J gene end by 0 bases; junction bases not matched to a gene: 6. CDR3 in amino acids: CASSPRTGLNTEAFF. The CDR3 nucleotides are TGTGCCAGCAGCCCTAGGACAGGTCTGAACACTGAAGCTTTCTTT.

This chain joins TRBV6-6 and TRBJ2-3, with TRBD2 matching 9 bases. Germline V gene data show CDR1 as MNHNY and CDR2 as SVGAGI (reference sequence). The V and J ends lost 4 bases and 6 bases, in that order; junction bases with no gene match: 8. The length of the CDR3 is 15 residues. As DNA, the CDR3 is TGTGCCAGCAGTTTTGCTCTAGCGGGAAGGGATACGCAGTATTTT. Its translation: CASSFALAGRDTQYF.